This T cell receptor (beta chain) comes out of a study of cytomegalovirus exposure and HLA in healthy donors. PCR employed 60 Vbeta and 13 Jbeta primers. As originally analysed: Unique TCR beta chains numbered about 79 million in a later analysis, with roughly 9.9 million shared. Sequencing used immunoSEQ multiplex PCR; TCRdb keeps in-frame clones, though not all of them. V and J calls and clone size come straight from that table; D and trimming were deduced from the DNA. The sample yields about 130,000 clones, around four fifths seen once. General observations from the study: Most TCR sequences showed up rarely, but some public TCRs showed up in many donors.

This clone occurred once. What it binds is unknown. Sequenced: PBMCs. This receptor was obtained from a boy aged 5-17 years in good health and CMV-seronegative.

The CDR3 loop reads CATSSRTGGTLGAKNIQYF. For the CDR3, the DNA is TGTGCCACCAGCAGTCGGACAGGGGGCACCCTAGGAGCCAAAAACATTCAGTACTTC. This chain links TRBV15 with TRBJ2-4; 11 bases are shared with TRBD1. This CDR3 has 19 residues. The germline gives CDR1 LNHNV, CDR2 YYDKDF (reference sequence). The ends lost 3 bases at V and 0 bases at J; junction bases unmatched: 10.